This note documents a single T cell receptor beta chain sequence. Its antigen is undetermined. The data belong to a study of T cell responses to AZD1222 COVID-19 vaccine. CDR1 SGDLS and CDR2 YYNGEE come from the germline V gene. The CDR3 loop spans 15 amino acids. V gave up 6 bases and J gave up 2 bases, with 17 bases separating them. Broader study findings: Sampled repertoires all dated from after the peak T cell response. Spike-wide coverage was observed for vaccine-associated CD4 TCRs, with dominant responses at 160-218 and 743-854. Females outnumbered males among donors, who were mostly white British; clonal diversity was possibly underestimated.

Profiling relied on immunoSEQ multiplex PCR, and the TCRdb table lists in-frame clones only, not all of them. The sample lists some 150,000 clones; over 75% were seen once. The input for sequencing was peripheral blood, taken 28 days after the second dose of the MenACWY control vaccine. This clonotype was obtained from an adult who received the MenACWY meningococcal vaccine as a control. The V gene is TRBV9, the J gene TRBJ1-1; weak D call: TRBD1 (5 bases). The CDR3 loop reads CASTRGVSGNTEAFF. The CDR3 DNA follows: TGTGCCAGCACCCGAGGGGTATCAGGAAACACTGAAGCTTTCTTT.